The sequence of this T cell receptor (beta chain) was determined in a study of blood T cell repertoires in COVID-19. About the research overall: Specimens from acute and convalescent COVID-19 originated in the United States, Italy and Spain.

As originally analysed: Amplification of reference gene primers provided the estimated nucleated cell counts. The table came from immunoSEQ multiplex PCR; TCRdb's copy has only in-frame clones and leaves some out. The D gene and trimming were derived from the DNA, and the V and J assignments and clone size from that table. The repertoire includes 150,000 to 200,000 clones, roughly 91% of them detected once, and about 5% sits in the top ten. Trimming cost V 0 bases and J 3 bases, with 12 bases left between them. Germline V lookup: CDR1 GTSNPN, CDR2 SVGIG (reference sequence). The CDR3 totals 15 residues.

This TCR was sampled from a woman between 50 and 59 years old with acute or convalescent COVID-19. Sequenced sample: peripheral blood. The chain uses TRBV30 and TRBJ1-5, with D possibly being TRBD1 (6 bases). The CDR3, as DNA: TGTGCCTGGAGTGTACCGACAGGATACAATCAGCCCCAGCATTTT. The encoded protein is CAWSVPTGYNQPQHF.